This T cell receptor (beta chain) is from a study of blood T cell repertoires in COVID-19. Whole-study context: Italy, Spain and the United States were the sources of the convalescent and acute COVID-19 samples. PBMCs, B-cell-depleted T cells, or T cells provided the cDNA or gDNA that made up the material.

Per the authors' pipeline: Amplification of reference gene primers was used by the study to estimate nucleated cell counts. Here immunoSEQ multiplex PCR was the method, and the copy in TCRdb shows in-frame clones only, minus some. V, J and clone size were drawn from that table, and D and trimming were deduced from the DNA. The sample records fewer than 90,000 clones, 90% to 95% being singletons. The CDR3 has 11 residues. V lost 5 bases and J 5 bases, leaving 10 bases between the germline ends. CDR1 DFQATT and CDR2 SNEGSKA come from the germline V gene (reference sequence). This clone has just a few counts.

The chain recombines TRBV20-1 with TRBJ2-7, with a possible D match to TRBD2 (5 bases). This TCR came from a human donor with active COVID-19. The donor label of this sample is uncertain. Sequencing used peripheral blood. CDR3 in DNA: TGCAGTGCTTTATCGAGGGACGAGCAGTACTTC. Its translation: CSALSRDEQYF.